The present T cell receptor (beta chain) was sequenced within a study of blood T cell repertoires in COVID-19. About the study: Italy, Spain and the United States were the sources of the convalescent and acute COVID-19 samples. T cells, B-cell-depleted T cells, or PBMCs provided the cDNA or gDNA that served as material.

Looked up from germline, CDR1 is SGDLS and CDR2 is YYNGEE. V dropped 4 bases and J dropped 4 bases, with 21 bases sitting between them. This CDR3 has 17 amino acids. Under the authors' procedure: Using reference gene primer amplification, nucleated cell counts were estimated. Some clones are missing from TCRdb's copy, which holds only in-frame ones; the method was immunoSEQ multiplex PCR. V and J calls and clone size follow that table, whereas D and trimming were derived from the DNA. The sample shows about 160,000 clones, around 80% of them seen only once. The clonotype was recovered from a man aged 60 to 69 with acute or convalescent COVID-19. Sequencing was carried out using peripheral blood. This chain links TRBV9 with TRBJ1-3; D unresolved. This CDR3 reads CASSTRTTTGIGNTIYF. The CDR3, as DNA: TGTGCCAGCAGCACCCGAACCACCACGGGGATAGGAAACACCATATATTTT.